Sequencing of this TCR beta chain was carried out in a study of CD8 T cells in ankylosing spondylitis. In making TCR beta libraries, quantitative 5'-RACE with molecular barcodes was used. TCRdb itself ran the 5' RACE reads through MiXCR, one entry per CDR3 protein. The table lists 50,000 to 70,000 distinct CDR3 sequences, 6.2% of them singletons. V shed 0 bases and J shed 11 bases, with 14 bases lying between them. Looked up from germline, CDR1 is SGHRS and CDR2 is YFSETQ. This CDR3 contains 14 residues. Concerning this clonotype: The antigen is unknown.

General study points: The study looked at matched synovial fluid samples from ankylosing spondylitis patients. Disease-linked clones were reported to be significantly enriched there.

The sample comprised synovial fluid, either unsorted or a sorted T cell fraction (not recorded which). This TCR came from a male donor with ankylosing spondylitis. The chain links TRBV5-1 to TRBJ1-4; D possibly corresponds to TRBD1 (6 bases). CDR3 nucleotides: TGCGCCAGCAGCTTGGAGCAGGGGCGAGAGAAACTGTTTTTT. The encoded protein is CASSLEQGREKLFF.